Given below is one TCR beta chain in context. Its antigen remains unidentified. Sequencing was performed with immunoSEQ multiplex PCR; in TCRdb, only in-frame clones are kept and a portion is missing. The sample contains just under 95,000 clones, roughly 91% of which appear only once. Germline V gene lookup returns CDR1 SNHLY and CDR2 FYNNEI. The CDR3 consists of 13 residues. Trimming took 4 bases from V and 2 from J, leaving 9 bases between them. This record belongs to a study of OX40 agonist ivuxolimab in advanced cancers. Turning to the study itself: Participants averaged 60 years of age (range about 23 to 80) and were roughly 80% male. Study conclusions and caveats: Also present in some nonresponders was a low level of normalized T-cell clonal expansion.

The source was CD4+ or CD8+ T cells sorted from blood, collected in a trial of the OX40 agonist ivuxolimab. This clonotype originated in an adult with an advanced solid tumor such as melanoma, head and neck, liver or kidney cancer. The genes are TRBV2 and TRBJ2-7; D unclear. The CDR3 protein is CASSVEQPYEQYF. As DNA, the CDR3 is TGTGCCAGCAGTGTCGAACAGCCCTACGAGCAGTACTTC.